These 30 T cell receptor beta chains originate from one sample sequenced in a study of control samples from healthy donors and cancer patients. Produced via immunoSEQ multiplex PCR; TCRdb's table is partial and in-frame only. Of 100,000 to 150,000 clones listed, roughly nine tenths are singletons. The specimen sequenced was blood. The receptors here all came from a man between 18 and 35 years old in good health.

This clone showed up many times. The V and J genes are TRBV4-3 and TRBJ2-7; TRBD1 matches 8 bases. Germline loops: CDR1 LGHNA, CDR2 YSLEER. V lost 2 bases and J lost 0; bases outside the gene matches: 3. CDR3 length: 15 amino acids. The CDR3 DNA sequence: TGCGCCAGCAGCCAACTGACAGGGGCCTCCTACGAGCAGTACTTC. It yields the protein CASSQLTGASYEQYF.

This clone was counted a few times. The chain recombines TRBV24-1 with TRBJ1-5; D is undetermined. The V gene's germline CDR1 is KGHDR and CDR2 SFDVKD. The ends were cut back, 5 bases at V and 0 bases at J, with 10 bases in the middle. This CDR3 spans 15 amino acids. As DNA, the CDR3 is TGTGCCACCAGTGCTTCGTCCTATAGCAATCAGCCCCAGCATTTT. It encodes CATSASSYSNQPQHF.

This chain uses TRBV7-9 with TRBJ2-3; 9 bases fit TRBD2. V lost 11 bases and J lost 0; bases outside the gene matches: 12. Germline V CDR1 and CDR2: SEHNR, FQNEAQ (reference sequence). This CDR3 comprises 16 residues. CDR3 residues: CAGGLAGPTSTDTQYF. CDR3 sequence (DNA): TGTGCCGGAGGTCTAGCGGGACCTACTAGCACAGATACGCAGTATTTT.

This clone was recorded only once. V usage is TRBV13 and J usage is TRBJ1-6; D gene unclear. Trimming left V 5 bases short and J 8 bases short, with 10 bases between. This CDR3 is built from 13 residues. Germline V gene data show CDR1 as PRHDT and CDR2 as FYEKMQ (reference sequence). The CDR3 sequence is CASSLTIYSPLHF. CDR3 nucleotide sequence: TGTGCCAGCAGCCTTACGATTTATTCACCCCTCCACTTT.

The chain combines TRBV29-1 with TRBJ2-7; D call uncertain. The V gene lost 3 bases and the J gene lost 0 bases, with 9 bases spanning the gap. The germline gives CDR1 SQVTM, CDR2 ANQGSEA. This CDR3 has 13 amino acids. The CDR3: CSVDLDGSYEQYF. Here the CDR3 DNA reads TGCAGCGTTGATCTCGACGGCTCCTACGAGCAGTACTTC.

The rearrangement uses TRBV5-1 and TRBJ2-2; D gene unclear. This CDR3 contains 13 residues. The V gene lost 1 base and the J gene lost 4 bases, with 5 bases spanning the gap. Germline V gives CDR1 SGHRS, CDR2 YFSETQ. Written as DNA, the CDR3 is TGCGCCAGCAGCTTGAGCAGCACCGGGGAGCTGTTTTTT. Its protein product is CASSLSSTGELFF.

The chain joins TRBV10-3 to TRBJ1-5; D gene uncertain. The CDR3 runs to 12 residues. The germline V gene has CDR1 ENHRY and CDR2 SYGVKD. Trimming shortened V by 10 bases and J by 5 bases, and 12 bases separated the two germline ends. The CDR3 coding sequence is TGTGCCAGCAGGAGTGGAGATCAGCCCCAGCATTTT. Protein sequence: CASRSGDQPQHF.

The CDR3 bases are TGCAGCTTTGTTGGAGTAGGAAACATGAACACTGAAGCTTTCTTT. Translated, it gives CSFVGVGNMNTEAFF. V and J are TRBV29-1 and TRBJ1-1; D unclear. The length of the CDR3 is 15 residues. Germline assignment: CDR1 SQVTM and CDR2 ANQGSEA. The ends were cut back, 8 bases at V and 0 bases at J, with 19 bases in the middle.

The V gene is TRBV7-3, the J gene TRBJ2-7, with D perhaps being TRBD1 or TRBD2 (6 bases each). The ends were cut back, 5 bases at V and 1 base at J, with 15 bases in the middle. Germline loops: CDR1 SGHTA, CDR2 FQGTGA. There are 15 residues in the CDR3. The CDR3 loop is CASSPGGMGSYEQYF. In nucleotides, the CDR3 is TGTGCCAGCAGCCCCGGGGGCATGGGATCCTACGAGCAGTACTTC.

This clone has at least ten counts. The rearrangement joins TRBV5-1 to TRBJ1-3; no definite D call. In germline, CDR1 is SGHRS, CDR2 YFSETQ. This CDR3 has 11 residues. V was clipped by 2 bases and J by 3 bases, with 0 bases between them. CDR3 bases: TGCGCCAGCAGCTTTGGAAACACCATATATTTT. Its protein product is CASSFGNTIYF.

V usage is TRBV6-4 and J usage is TRBJ2-1; D might be TRBD2 (6 bases). V was pared by 4 bases and J by 7 bases, with 20 bases between. The length of the CDR3 is 16 residues. Germline lookup yields CDR1 MRHNA and CDR2 SNTAGT. The CDR3 sequence: CASSAPPYGRLNEQFF. The CDR3 DNA reads as TGTGCCAGCAGTGCCCCGCCGTACGGGAGATTGAATGAGCAGTTCTTC.

The chain links TRBV27 to TRBJ1-2, with D possibly being TRBD1 (5 bases). Germline V gene lookup returns CDR1 MNHEY and CDR2 SMNVEV (reference sequence). The germline V and J ends were trimmed by 6 bases and 2 bases, with 13 bases remaining between them. The CDR3 covers 14 residues. In nucleotides, the CDR3 is TGTGCCAGCAGACCGGGGGGAATCAACTATGGCTACACCTTC. Amino acid sequence: CASRPGGINYGYTF.

The chain carries TRBV18 and TRBJ2-3, with D perhaps matching TRBD2 (5 bases). V was trimmed by 3 bases and J by 11 bases, leaving 18 bases between them. The CDR3 has 14 residues. CDR1 is KGHSH and CDR2 is LQKENI in the germline V gene. The CDR3 loop is CASSPGEVKGRQYF. In nucleotides, the CDR3 is TGTGCCAGCTCACCCGGGGAAGTTAAGGGTCGGCAGTATTTT.

V usage is TRBV5-1 and J usage is TRBJ2-2, with TRBD1 matching over 7 bases. This CDR3 comprises 16 residues. Germline V gives CDR1 SGHRS, CDR2 YFSETQ. Germline trimming cut 0 bases from V and 6 bases from J; bases unmatched to any gene: 8. In nucleotides, the CDR3 is TGCGCCAGCAGCTTGGCTGTGACAGGGCTTTCCGGGGAGCTGTTTTTT. Its protein product is CASSLAVTGLSGELFF.

This clone was seen once. The chain carries TRBV7-9 and TRBJ2-2; 7 nucleotides agree with TRBD2. The CDR3 length is 14 residues. V gave up 8 bases and J gave up 5 bases; unmatched junction bases: 8. CDR1 and CDR2 from the germline V gene are SEHNR and FQNEAQ (reference sequence). The DNA for the CDR3 is TGTGCCAGCGACCGGACTAGAAGGACCGGGGAGCTGTTTTTT. It specifies CASDRTRRTGELFF.

The V gene is TRBV19, the J gene TRBJ1-1; D is uncertain. The CDR3 spans 12 residues. Germline CDR1 reads LNHDA; CDR2 reads SQIVND (reference sequence). V dropped 3 bases and J dropped 0 bases, with 2 bases sitting between them. CDR3 residues: CASSMVNTEAFF. CDR3 sequence (DNA): TGTGCCAGTAGTATGGTGAACACTGAAGCTTTCTTT.

The chain employs TRBV28 and TRBJ2-7; D not certain. Trimming took 6 bases from V and 4 from J, leaving 10 bases between them. Germline values: CDR1 MDHEN, CDR2 SYDVKM. This CDR3 comprises 12 residues. DNA of the CDR3: TGTGCCAGCAGAGGTAGACGATACGAGCAGTACTTC. Translated, it gives CASRGRRYEQYF.

The chain combines TRBV9 with TRBJ2-3; D tentatively reads TRBD1 or TRBD2 (5 bases each). Trimming stripped 0 bases from V and 4 bases from J, with 12 bases between. The V gene's germline CDR1 is SGDLS and CDR2 YYNGEE. CDR3 length: 15 amino acids. As DNA, the CDR3 is TGTGCCAGCAGCGTAGGGGGGAGCCCCGCAGATACGCAGTATTTT. Encoded protein: CASSVGGSPADTQYF.

This chain joins TRBV28 and TRBJ2-5, with D maybe TRBD2 (6 bases). Germline V gene sequence: CDR1 MDHEN, CDR2 SYDVKM. V gave up 5 bases and J gave up 5 bases, with 15 bases separating them. The CDR3 has 14 amino acids. The CDR3 reads CASSPPGGKETQYF. As DNA, the CDR3 is TGTGCCAGCAGTCCCCCTGGGGGGAAGGAGACCCAGTACTTC. Variable domain in full (rest from reference TRBV28 and TRBJ2-5): DVKVTQSSRYLVKRTGEKVFLECVQDMDHENMFWYRQDPGLGLRLIYFSYDVKMKEKGDIPEGYSVSREKKERFSLILESASTNQTSMYLCASSPPGGKETQYFGPGTRLLVL.

The rearrangement joins TRBV6-7 to TRBJ1-1; no reliable D call. TRBV6-7 is placed among ORFs of uncertain function. Trimming took off 0 bases at V and 0 bases at J, with 14 bases between the two ends. The CDR3 totals 17 residues. The CDR3 nucleotides read TGTGCCAGCAGTTACTCGAAGGAGCGCTCCATGAACACTGAAGCTTTCTTT. Encoded protein: CASSYSKERSMNTEAFF.

The chain recombines TRBV6-5 with TRBJ2-3; no definite D call. This CDR3 comprises 13 residues. The V gene's germline CDR1 is MNHEY and CDR2 SVGAGI. Trimming cost V 6 bases and J 2 bases, with 9 bases left between them. The CDR3 loop is CASSFTNTDTQYF. The CDR3 DNA is TGTGCCAGCAGCTTTACCAACACAGATACGCAGTATTTT.

The CDR3 DNA is TGTGCCAGCAGCTTGACGGGGTCGGCCGTTACGCAGTATTTT. It specifies CASSLTGSAVTQYF. The chain employs TRBV7-2 and TRBJ2-3, with D tentatively TRBD2 (5 bases). CDR3 length: 14 residues. The germline V gene encodes CDR1 SGHTA and CDR2 FQGNSA. The germline V and J ends were trimmed by 3 bases and 8 bases, with 15 bases remaining between them.

V is TRBV7-9 and J is TRBJ1-1, with unresolved D. The CDR3 totals 14 residues. Germline V CDR1 and CDR2: SEHNR, FQNEAQ (reference sequence). Between the trimmed V and J ends, which lost 7 bases and 1 base, there was a span of 13 bases. The CDR3 here is CASNFGRKNTEAFF. DNA for the CDR3: TGTGCCAGCAACTTCGGACGGAAGAACACTGAAGCTTTCTTT.

The chain couples TRBV20-1 to TRBJ1-5, with D uncertain. The CDR3 extends over 11 amino acids. V was cut by 4 bases and J by 7 bases, with 8 bases left in between. CDR1 DFQATT and CDR2 SNEGSKA come from the germline V gene (reference sequence). The CDR3 coding sequence is TGCAGTGCTATTGACCGACAGCCCCAGCATTTT. This translates into CSAIDRQPQHF.

This clone has just one count. The V gene is TRBV30, the J gene TRBJ1-1; no reliable D call. Looked up from germline, CDR1 is GTSNPN and CDR2 is SVGIG (reference sequence). The CDR3 has 13 amino acids. Trimming stripped 3 bases from V and 3 bases from J, with 11 bases between. This CDR3 reads CAWSARRYTEAFF. The CDR3 DNA follows: TGTGCCTGGAGCGCTCGGAGGTACACTGAAGCTTTCTTT.

This clone was seen more than once but under ten times. CDR3 nucleotide sequence: TGTGCCAGCAGTTACTCGTCTGGTAGCTCCTACGAGCAGTACTTC. It translates to CASSYSSGSSYEQYF. The rearrangement uses TRBV6-5 and TRBJ2-7; D unclear. The CDR3 runs to 15 residues. Germline V gives CDR1 MNHEY, CDR2 SVGAGI. V lost 0 bases, J lost 0 bases, and 9 bases lay in between.

V usage is TRBV27 and J usage is TRBJ1-5; D gene unclear. In germline, CDR1 is MNHEY, CDR2 SMNVEV (reference sequence). V was shortened by 0 bases and J by 3 bases, with 9 bases between the two germline ends. The CDR3 runs to 15 residues. The CDR3 sequence: CASSLSYGNNQPQHF. CDR3 coding DNA: TGTGCCAGCAGTTTATCTTACGGGAACAATCAGCCCCAGCATTTT.

The chain recombines TRBV3-1 (or the pseudogene TRBV3-2) with TRBJ2-1, with TRBD1 matching 8 bases. CDR1 is LGHDT, CDR2 YNNKEL, per germline (reference sequence). The CDR3 consists of 15 residues. Trimming cost V 3 bases and J 2 bases; bases outside gene matches: 3. In DNA form, the CDR3 reads TGTGCCAGCAGCCAGCGGACAGGGACCTACAATGAGCAGTTCTTC. The encoded protein is CASSQRTGTYNEQFF.

The chain is built from TRBV3-1 (or the pseudogene TRBV3-2) and TRBJ2-1, with D possibly being TRBD2 (7 bases). The CDR3 has 15 residues. Germline V gives CDR1 LGHDT, CDR2 YNNKEL (reference sequence). V was clipped by 5 bases and J by 0 bases, with 11 bases between them. The CDR3 bases are TGTGCCAGCAGCGGGGGGGGCAGCTCCTACAATGAGCAGTTCTTC. Its protein is CASSGGGSSYNEQFF.

J is TRBJ2-5 and V is TRBV5-1; 7 bases match TRBD2. Germline lookup yields CDR1 SGHRS and CDR2 YFSETQ. The CDR3 is made up of 13 amino acids. V shed 4 bases, J shed 5 bases, and the junction held 5 bases outside the gene matches. The CDR3 region is CASSTGLGETQYF. For the CDR3, the DNA is TGCGCCAGCAGCACAGGACTAGGGGAGACCCAGTACTTC.